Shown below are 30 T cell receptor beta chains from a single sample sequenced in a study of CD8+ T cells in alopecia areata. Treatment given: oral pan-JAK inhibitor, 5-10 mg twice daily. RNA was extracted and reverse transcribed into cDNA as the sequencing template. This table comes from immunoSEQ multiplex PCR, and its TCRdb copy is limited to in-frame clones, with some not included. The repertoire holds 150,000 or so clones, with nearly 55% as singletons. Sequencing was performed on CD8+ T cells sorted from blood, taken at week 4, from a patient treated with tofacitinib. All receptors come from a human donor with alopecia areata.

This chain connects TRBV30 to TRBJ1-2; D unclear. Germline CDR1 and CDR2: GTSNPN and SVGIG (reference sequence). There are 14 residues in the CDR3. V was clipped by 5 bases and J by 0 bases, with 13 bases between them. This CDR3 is CAWATRRANYGYTF. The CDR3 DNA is TGTGCCTGGGCTACGAGGAGAGCTAACTATGGCTACACCTTC.

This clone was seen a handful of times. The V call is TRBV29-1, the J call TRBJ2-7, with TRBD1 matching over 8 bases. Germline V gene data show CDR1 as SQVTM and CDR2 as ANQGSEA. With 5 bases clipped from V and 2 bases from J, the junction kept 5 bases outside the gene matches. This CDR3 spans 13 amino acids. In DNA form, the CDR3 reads TGCAGCGTTATCCCGACAGGGGCCTACGAGCAGTACTTC. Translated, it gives CSVIPTGAYEQYF.

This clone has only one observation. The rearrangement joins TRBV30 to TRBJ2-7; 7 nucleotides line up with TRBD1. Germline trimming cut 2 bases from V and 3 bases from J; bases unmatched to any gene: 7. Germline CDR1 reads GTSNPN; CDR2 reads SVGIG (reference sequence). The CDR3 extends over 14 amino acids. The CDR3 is CAWSPGTEFYEQYF. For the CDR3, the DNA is TGTGCCTGGAGTCCCGGGACAGAGTTCTACGAGCAGTACTTC. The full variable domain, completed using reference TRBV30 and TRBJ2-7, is SQTIHQWPATLVQPVGSPLSLECTVEGTSNPNLYWYRQAAGRGLQLLFYSVGIGQISSEVPQNLSASRPQDRQFILSSKKLLLSDSGFYLCAWSPGTEFYEQYFGPGTRLTVT.

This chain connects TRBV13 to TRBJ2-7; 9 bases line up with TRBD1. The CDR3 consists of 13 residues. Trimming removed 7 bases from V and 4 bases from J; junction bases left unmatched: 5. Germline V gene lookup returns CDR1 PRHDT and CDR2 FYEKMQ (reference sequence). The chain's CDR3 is CASTRDRAYEQYF. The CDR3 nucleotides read TGTGCCAGCACCCGGGACAGGGCGTACGAGCAGTACTTC.

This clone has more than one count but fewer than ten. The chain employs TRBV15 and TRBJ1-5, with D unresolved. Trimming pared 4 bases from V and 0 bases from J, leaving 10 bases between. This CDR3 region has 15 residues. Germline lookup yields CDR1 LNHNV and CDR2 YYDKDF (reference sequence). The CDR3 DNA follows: TGTGCCACCAGCACCCCGGACGGTAGCAATCAGCCCCAGCATTTT. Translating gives CATSTPDGSNQPQHF.

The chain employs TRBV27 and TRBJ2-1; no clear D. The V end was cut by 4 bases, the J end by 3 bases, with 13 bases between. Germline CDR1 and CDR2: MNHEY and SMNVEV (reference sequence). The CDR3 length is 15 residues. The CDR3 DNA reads TGTGCCAGCAGTTCGACCGGACCGATCTACAATGAGCAGTTCTTC. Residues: CASSSTGPIYNEQFF.

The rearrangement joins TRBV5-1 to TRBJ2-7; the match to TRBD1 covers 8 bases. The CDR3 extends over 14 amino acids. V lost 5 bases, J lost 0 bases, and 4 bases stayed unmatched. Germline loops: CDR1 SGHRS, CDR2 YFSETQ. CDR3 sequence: CASREDRGSYEQYF. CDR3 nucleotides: TGCGCCAGCAGAGAAGACAGGGGCTCCTACGAGCAGTACTTC. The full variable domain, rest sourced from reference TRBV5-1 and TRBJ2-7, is KAGVTQTPRYLIKTRGQQVTLSCSPISGHRSVSWYQQTPGQGLQFLFEYFSETQRNKGNFPGRFSGRQFSNSRSEMNVSTLELGDSALYLCASREDRGSYEQYFGPGTRLTVT.

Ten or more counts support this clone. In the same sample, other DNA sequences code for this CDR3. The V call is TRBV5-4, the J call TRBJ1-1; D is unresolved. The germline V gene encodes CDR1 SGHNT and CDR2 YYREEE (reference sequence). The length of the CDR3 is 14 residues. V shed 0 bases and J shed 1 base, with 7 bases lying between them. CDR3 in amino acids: CASSLAAGNTEAFF. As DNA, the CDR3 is TGTGCCAGCAGCTTGGCAGCGGGGAACACTGAAGCTTTCTTT.

As DNA, the CDR3 is TGCAGCGGACGGGGGAACACTGAAGCTTTCTTT. It yields the protein CSGRGNTEAFF. The V call is TRBV29-1, the J call TRBJ1-1, with D unclear. This CDR3 has 11 amino acids. CDR1 and CDR2 (germline): SQVTM, ANQGSEA. V was clipped by 7 bases and J by 1 base, with 7 bases between them.

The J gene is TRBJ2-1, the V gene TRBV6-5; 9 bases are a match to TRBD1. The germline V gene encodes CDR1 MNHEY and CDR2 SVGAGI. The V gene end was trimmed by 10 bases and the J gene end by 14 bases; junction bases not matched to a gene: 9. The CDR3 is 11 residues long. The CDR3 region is CATSGQGFKFF. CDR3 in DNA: TGTGCCACCTCGGGACAGGGTTTTAAGTTCTTC.

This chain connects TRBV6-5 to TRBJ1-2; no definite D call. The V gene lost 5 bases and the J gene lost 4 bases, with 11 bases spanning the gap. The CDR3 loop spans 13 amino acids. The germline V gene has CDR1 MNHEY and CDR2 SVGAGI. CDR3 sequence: CASSPDPSYGYTF. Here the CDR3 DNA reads TGTGCCAGCAGTCCGGACCCTTCCTATGGCTACACCTTC.

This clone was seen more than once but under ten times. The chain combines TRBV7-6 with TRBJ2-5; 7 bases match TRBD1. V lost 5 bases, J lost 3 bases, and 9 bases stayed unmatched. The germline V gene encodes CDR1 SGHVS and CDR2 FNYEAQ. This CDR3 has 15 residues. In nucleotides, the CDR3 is TGTGCCAGCAGCCAGATTTGGACAGGAAAAGAGACCCAGTACTTC. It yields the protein CASSQIWTGKETQYF.

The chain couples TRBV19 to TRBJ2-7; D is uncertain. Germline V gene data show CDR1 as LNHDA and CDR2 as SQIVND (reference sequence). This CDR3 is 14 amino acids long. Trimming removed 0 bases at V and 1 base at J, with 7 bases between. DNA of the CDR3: TGTGCCAGTAGTATAGACCAGGAGTCCTACGAGCAGTACTTC. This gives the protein CASSIDQESYEQYF. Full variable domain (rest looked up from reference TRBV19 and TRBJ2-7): DGGITQSPKYLFRKEGQNVTLSCEQNLNHDAMYWYRQDPGQGLRLIYYSQIVNDFQKGDIAEGYSVSREKKESFPLTVTSAQKNPTAFYLCASSIDQESYEQYFGPGTRLTVT.

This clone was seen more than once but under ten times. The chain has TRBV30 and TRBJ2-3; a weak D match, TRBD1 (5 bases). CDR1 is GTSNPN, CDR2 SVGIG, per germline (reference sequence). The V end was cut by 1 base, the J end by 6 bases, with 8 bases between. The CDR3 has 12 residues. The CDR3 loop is CAWSDRSDTQYF. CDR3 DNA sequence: TGTGCCTGGAGTGACAGGTCCGATACGCAGTATTTT.

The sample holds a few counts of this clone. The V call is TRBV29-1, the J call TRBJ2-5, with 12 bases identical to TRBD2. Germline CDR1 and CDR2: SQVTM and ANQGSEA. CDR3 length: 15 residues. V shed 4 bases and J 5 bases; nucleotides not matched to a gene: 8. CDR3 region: CSVGLAGVGWETQYF. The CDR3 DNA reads TGCAGCGTTGGACTAGCGGGGGTAGGATGGGAGACCCAGTACTTC.

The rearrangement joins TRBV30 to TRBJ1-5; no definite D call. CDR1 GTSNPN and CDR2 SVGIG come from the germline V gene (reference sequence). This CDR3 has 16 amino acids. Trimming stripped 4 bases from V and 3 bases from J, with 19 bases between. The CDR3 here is CAWTLPSGQLNQPQHF. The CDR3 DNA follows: TGTGCCTGGACCCTCCCGAGCGGCCAGCTCAATCAGCCCCAGCATTTT. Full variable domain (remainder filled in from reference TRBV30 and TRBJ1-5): SQTIHQWPATLVQPVGSPLSLECTVEGTSNPNLYWYRQAAGRGLQLLFYSVGIGQISSEVPQNLSASRPQDRQFILSSKKLLLSDSGFYLCAWTLPSGQLNQPQHFGDGTRLSIL.

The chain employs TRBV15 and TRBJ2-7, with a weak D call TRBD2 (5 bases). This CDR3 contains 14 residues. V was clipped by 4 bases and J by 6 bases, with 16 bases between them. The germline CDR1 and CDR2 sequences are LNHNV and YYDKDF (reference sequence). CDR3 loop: CATSTGEQTGEQYF. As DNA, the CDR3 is TGTGCCACCAGCACTGGGGAGCAGACGGGCGAGCAGTACTTC.

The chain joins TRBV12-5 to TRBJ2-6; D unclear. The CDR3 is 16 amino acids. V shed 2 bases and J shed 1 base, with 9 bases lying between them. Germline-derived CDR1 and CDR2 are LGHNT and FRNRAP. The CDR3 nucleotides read TGTGCTAGTGGTTTGTTTCAGAGGTCTGGGGCCAACGTCCTGACTTTC. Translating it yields CASGLFQRSGANVLTF.

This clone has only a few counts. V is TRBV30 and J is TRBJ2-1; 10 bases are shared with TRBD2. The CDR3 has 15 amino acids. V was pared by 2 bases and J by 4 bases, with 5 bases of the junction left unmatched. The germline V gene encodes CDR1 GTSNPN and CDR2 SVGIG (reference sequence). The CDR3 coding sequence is TGTGCCTGGAGTCCCCTAGCGGGGGTGTACAATGAGCAGTTCTTC. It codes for CAWSPLAGVYNEQFF.

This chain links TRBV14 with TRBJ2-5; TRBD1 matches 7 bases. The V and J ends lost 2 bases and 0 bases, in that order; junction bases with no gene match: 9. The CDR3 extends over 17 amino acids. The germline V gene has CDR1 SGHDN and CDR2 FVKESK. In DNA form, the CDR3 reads TGTGCCAGCAGCCAACGAAAAATTGACAGGGACCAAGAGACCCAGTACTTC. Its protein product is CASSQRKIDRDQETQYF.

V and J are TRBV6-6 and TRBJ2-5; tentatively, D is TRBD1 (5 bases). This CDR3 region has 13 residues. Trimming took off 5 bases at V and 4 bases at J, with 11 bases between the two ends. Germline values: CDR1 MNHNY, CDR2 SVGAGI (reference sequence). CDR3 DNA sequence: TGTGCCAGCAGTCAGGGAACCCCAGAGACCCAGTACTTC. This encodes CASSQGTPETQYF.

DNA of the CDR3: TGCGCCAGCAGCTTGGGTCGGGGGAGCCCCTTTGGTAACACTGAAGCTTTCTTT. Protein: CASSLGRGSPFGNTEAFF. The chain carries TRBV5-1 and TRBJ1-1; D may be TRBD1 (5 bases). V was pared by 0 bases and J by 2 bases, with 20 bases between. CDR1 and CDR2 (germline): SGHRS, YFSETQ. This CDR3 is built from 18 residues.

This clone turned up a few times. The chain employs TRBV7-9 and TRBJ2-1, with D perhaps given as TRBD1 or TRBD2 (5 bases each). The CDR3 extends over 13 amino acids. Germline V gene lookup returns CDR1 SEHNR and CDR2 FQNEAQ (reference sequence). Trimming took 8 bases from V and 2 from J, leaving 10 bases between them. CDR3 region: CASGRDPYNEQFF. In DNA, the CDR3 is TGTGCCAGCGGCCGGGACCCCTACAATGAGCAGTTCTTC.

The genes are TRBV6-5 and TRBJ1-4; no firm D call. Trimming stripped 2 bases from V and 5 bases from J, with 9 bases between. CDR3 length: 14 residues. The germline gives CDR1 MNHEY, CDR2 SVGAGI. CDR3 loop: CASSYRPNNEKLFF. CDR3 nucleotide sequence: TGTGCCAGCAGTTACAGGCCTAACAATGAAAAACTGTTTTTT.

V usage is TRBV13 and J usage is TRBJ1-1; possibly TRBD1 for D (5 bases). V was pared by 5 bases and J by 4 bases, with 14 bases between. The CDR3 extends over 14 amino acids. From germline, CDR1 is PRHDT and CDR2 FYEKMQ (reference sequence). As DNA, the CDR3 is TGTGCCAGCAGCGCCCAGGGAAGGGGCACTGAAGCTTTCTTT. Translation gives CASSAQGRGTEAFF.

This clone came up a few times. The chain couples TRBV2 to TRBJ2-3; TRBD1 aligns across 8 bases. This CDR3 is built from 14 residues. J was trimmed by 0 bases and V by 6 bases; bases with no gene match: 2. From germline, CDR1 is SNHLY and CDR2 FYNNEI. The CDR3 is CASRTGASTDTQYF. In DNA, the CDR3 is TGTGCCAGCAGGACAGGGGCCAGCACAGATACGCAGTATTTT.

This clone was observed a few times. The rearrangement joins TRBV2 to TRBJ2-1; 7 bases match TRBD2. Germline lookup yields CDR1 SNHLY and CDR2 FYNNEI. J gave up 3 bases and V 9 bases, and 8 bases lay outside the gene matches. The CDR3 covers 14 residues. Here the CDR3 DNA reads TGTGCCAGTCATCTTAGCGGGCTCTACAATGAGCAGTTCTTC. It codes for CASHLSGLYNEQFF.

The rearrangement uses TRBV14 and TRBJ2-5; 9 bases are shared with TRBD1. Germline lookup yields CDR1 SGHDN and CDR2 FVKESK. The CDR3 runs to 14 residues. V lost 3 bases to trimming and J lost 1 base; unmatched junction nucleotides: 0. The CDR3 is CASSQTGGQETQYF. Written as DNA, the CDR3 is TGTGCCAGCAGCCAGACAGGGGGCCAAGAGACCCAGTACTTC.

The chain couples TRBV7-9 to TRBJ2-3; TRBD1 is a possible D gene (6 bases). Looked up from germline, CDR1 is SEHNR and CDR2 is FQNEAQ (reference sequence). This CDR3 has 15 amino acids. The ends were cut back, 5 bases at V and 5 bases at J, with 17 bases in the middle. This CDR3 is CASSPRDTTGDTQYF. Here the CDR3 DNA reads TGTGCCAGCAGCCCTCGGGACACCACAGGAGATACGCAGTATTTT.

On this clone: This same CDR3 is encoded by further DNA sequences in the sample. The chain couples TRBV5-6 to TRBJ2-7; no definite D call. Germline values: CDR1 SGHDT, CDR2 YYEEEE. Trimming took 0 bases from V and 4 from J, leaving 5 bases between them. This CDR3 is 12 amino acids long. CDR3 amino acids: CASSLVAYEQYF. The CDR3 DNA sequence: TGTGCCAGCAGCTTGGTCGCGTACGAGCAGTACTTC.